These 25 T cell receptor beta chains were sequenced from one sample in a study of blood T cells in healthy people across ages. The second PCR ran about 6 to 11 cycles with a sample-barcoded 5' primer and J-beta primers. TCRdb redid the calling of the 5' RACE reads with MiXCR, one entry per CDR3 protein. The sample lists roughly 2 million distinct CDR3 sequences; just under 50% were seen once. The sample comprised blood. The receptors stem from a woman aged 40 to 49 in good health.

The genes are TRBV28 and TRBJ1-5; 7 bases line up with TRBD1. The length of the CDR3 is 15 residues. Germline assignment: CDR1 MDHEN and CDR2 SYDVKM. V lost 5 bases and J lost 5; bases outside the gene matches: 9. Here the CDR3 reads CASSTRDRTYQPQHF. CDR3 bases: TGTGCCAGCAGTACCCGGGACAGAACTTATCAGCCCCAGCATTTT.

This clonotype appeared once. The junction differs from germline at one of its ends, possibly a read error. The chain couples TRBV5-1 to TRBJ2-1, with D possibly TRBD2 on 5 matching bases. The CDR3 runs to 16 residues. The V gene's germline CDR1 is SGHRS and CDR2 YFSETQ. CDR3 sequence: CTSSLFRGPSYNEQFF. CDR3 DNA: TGCACCAGCAGCTTGTTTCGCGGGCCTTCCTACAATGAGCAGTTCTTC.

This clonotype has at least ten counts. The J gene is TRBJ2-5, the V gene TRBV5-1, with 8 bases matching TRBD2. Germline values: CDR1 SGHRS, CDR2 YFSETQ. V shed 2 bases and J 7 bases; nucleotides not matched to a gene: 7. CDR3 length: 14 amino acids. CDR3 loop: CASSLGTSGGTQYF. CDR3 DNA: TGCGCCAGCAGCTTAGGGACTAGTGGAGGGACCCAGTACTTC.

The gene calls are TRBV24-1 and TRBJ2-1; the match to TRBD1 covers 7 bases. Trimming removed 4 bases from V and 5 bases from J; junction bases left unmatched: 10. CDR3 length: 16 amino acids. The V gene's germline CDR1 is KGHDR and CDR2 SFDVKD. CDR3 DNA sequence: TGTGCCACCAGTGAGGCCGGGACAGCGATAAACAATGAGCAGTTCTTC. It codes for CATSEAGTAINNEQFF.

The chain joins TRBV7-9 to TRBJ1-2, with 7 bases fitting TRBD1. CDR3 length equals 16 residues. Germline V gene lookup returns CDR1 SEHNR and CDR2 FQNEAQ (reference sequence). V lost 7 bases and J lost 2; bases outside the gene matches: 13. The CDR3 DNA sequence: TGTGCCAGCACTTCAAGCCTGACCAGGGGGAACTATGGCTACACCTTC. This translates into CASTSSLTRGNYGYTF.

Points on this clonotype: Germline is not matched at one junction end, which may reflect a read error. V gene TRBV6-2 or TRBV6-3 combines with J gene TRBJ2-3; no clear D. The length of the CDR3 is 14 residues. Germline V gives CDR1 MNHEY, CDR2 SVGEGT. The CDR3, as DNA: TGTGCCGGCAGTTATGCTAGAGGAATTGATACGCAGTATTTT. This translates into CAGSYARGIDTQYF.

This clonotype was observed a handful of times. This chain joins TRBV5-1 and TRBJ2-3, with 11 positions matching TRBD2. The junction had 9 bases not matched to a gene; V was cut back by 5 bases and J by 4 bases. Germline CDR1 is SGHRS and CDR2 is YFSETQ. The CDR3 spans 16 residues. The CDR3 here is CASSYGTSGGPDTQYF. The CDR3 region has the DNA TGCGCCAGCAGTTATGGGACTAGCGGTGGACCAGATACGCAGTATTTT.

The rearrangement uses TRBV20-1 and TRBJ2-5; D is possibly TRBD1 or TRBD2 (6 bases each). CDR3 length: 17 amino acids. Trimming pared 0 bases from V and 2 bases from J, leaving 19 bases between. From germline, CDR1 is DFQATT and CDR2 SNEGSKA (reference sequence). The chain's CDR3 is CSAREGISTRGQETQYF. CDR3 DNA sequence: TGCAGTGCTAGAGAGGGTATCTCGACTAGGGGGCAAGAGACCCAGTACTTC.

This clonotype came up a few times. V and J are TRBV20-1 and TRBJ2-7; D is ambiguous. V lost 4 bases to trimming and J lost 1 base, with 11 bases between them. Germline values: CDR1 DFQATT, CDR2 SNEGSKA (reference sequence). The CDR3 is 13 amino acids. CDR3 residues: CSANALLSYEQYF. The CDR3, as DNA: TGCAGTGCTAACGCCCTGTTGTCCTACGAGCAGTACTTC.

In DNA form, the CDR3 reads TGCGCCAGCAGCCGAGGCCCGGGACAGGGGTCATTAGTCTACAATGAGCAGTACTTC. It translates to CASSRGPGQGSLVYNEQYF. The V and J genes are TRBV4-3 and TRBJ2-5; TRBD1 agrees at 10 bases. V shed 4 bases and J 11 bases; nucleotides not matched to a gene: 25. This CDR3 is built from 19 residues. Germline CDR1 LGHNA, CDR2 YSLEER.

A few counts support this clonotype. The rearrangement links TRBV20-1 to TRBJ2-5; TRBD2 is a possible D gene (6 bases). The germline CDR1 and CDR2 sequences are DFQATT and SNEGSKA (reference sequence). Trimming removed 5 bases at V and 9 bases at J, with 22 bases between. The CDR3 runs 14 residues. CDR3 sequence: CSAQYRDSGWSQYF. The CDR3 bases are TGCAGTGCTCAGTACCGGGACTCAGGATGGTCCCAGTACTTC.

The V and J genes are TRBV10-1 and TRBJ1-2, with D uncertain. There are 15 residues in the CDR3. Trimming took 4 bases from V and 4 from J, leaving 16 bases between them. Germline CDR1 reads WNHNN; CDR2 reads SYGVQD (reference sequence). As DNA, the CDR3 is TGCGCCAGCAGTGCCGGAGGCCCGACCTTCTATGGCTACACCTTC. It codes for CASSAGGPTFYGYTF.

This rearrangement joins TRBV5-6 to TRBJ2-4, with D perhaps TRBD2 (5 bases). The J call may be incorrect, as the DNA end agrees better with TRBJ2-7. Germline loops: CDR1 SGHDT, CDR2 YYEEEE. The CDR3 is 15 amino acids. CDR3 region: CATSDSRGLSHEQYF. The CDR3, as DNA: TGTGCCACCTCAGACTCTAGAGGGCTGTCTCACGAGCAGTACTTC.

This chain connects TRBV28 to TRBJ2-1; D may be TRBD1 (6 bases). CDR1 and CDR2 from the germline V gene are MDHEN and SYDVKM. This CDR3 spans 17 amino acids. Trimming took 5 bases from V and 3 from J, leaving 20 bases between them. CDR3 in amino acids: CASSTQYEGELYNEQFF. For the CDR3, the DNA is TGTGCCAGCAGTACCCAATACGAGGGGGAACTCTACAATGAGCAGTTCTTC. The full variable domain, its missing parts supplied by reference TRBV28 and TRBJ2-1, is DVKVTQSSRYLVKRTGEKVFLECVQDMDHENMFWYRQDPGLGLRLIYFSYDVKMKEKGDIPEGYSVSREKKERFSLILESASTNQTSMYLCASSTQYEGELYNEQFFGPGTRLTVL.

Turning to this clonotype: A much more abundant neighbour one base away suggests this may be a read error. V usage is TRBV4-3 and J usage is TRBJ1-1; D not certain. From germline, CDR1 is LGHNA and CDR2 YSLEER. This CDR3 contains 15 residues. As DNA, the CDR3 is TGCGCCAGCAGCCAAAAGGGAACTTGGAACACTCAAGCTTTCTTT. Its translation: CASSQKGTWNTQAFF.

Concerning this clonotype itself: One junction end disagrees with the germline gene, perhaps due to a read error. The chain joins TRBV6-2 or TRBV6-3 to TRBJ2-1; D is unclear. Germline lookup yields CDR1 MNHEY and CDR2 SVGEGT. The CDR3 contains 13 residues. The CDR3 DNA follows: TGTGCCAGCAGTTACACCAGGCTCAATGGGCAGTTCTTC. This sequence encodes CASSYTRLNGQFF.

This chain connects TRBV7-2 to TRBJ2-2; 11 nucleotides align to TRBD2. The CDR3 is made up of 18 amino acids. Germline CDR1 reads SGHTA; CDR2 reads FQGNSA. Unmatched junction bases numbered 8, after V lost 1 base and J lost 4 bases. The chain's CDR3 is CASSLEMASGGITGELFF. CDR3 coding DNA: TGTGCCAGCAGCTTAGAAATGGCTAGCGGGGGGATCACCGGGGAGCTGTTTTTT.

As DNA, the CDR3 is TGTGCCAGCAGCCCCCAGGATAGGAGCAATCAGCCCCAGCATTTT. Translation: CASSPQDRSNQPQHF. The chain links TRBV28 to TRBJ1-5; D is ambiguous. The CDR3 covers 15 residues. CDR1 is MDHEN, CDR2 SYDVKM, per germline. The ends were cut back, 6 bases at V and 1 base at J, with 13 bases in the middle.

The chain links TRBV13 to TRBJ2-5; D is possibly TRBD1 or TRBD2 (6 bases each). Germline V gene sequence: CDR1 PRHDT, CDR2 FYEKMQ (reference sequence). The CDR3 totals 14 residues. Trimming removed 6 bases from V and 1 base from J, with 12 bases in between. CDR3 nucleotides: TGTGCCAGCAGGGGCTGGGGGGCCCAAGAGACCCAGTACTTC. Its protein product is CASRGWGAQETQYF.

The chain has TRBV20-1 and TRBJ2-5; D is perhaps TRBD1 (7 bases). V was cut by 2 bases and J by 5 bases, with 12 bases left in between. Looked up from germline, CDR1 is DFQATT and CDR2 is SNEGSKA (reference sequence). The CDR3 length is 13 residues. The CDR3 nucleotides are TGCAGTGCTAGAACCCCAGGGGGGGAGACCCAGTACTTC. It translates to CSARTPGGETQYF.

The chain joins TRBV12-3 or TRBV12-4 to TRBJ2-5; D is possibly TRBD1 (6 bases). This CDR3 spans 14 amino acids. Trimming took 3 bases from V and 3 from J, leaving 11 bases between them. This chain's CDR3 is CASSLDSPKETQYF. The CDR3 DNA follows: TGTGCCAGCAGTTTGGACAGCCCCAAAGAGACCCAGTACTTC.

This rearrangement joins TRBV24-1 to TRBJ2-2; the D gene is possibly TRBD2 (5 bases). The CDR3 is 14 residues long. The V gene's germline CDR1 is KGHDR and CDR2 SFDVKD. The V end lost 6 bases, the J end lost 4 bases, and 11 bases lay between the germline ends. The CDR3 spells CATSFGVSTGELFF. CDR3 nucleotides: TGTGCCACCAGTTTCGGGGTATCCACCGGGGAGCTGTTTTTT.

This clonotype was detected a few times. The CDR3 DNA reads TGTGCCAGCAGCCCACAGGGGGGGCCGGAGACCCAGTACTTC. Translation: CASSPQGGPETQYF. The chain has TRBV7-9 and TRBJ2-5; TRBD1 might be the D (8 bases). The germline CDR1 and CDR2 sequences are SEHNR and FQNEAQ (reference sequence). Trimming shortened V by 5 bases and J by 5 bases, and 15 bases separated the two germline ends. The CDR3 sequence is 14 residues long.

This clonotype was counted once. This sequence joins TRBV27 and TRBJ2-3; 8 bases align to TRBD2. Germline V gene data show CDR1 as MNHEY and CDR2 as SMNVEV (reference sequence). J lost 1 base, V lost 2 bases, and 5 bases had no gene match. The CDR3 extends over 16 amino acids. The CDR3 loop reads CASSLIAGTGTDTQYF. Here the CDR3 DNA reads TGTGCCAGCAGTTTAATAGCGGGGACCGGCACAGATACGCAGTATTTT.

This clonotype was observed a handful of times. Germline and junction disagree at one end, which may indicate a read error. CDR3 bases: TGTGCTAGCAGTGACGGACAGGGCGCGACCTATGGCTACACCTTC. This codes for CASSDGQGATYGYTF. The rearrangement uses TRBV6-6 and TRBJ1-2; 8 positions agree with TRBD1. Germline assignment: CDR1 MNHNY and CDR2 SVGAGI (reference sequence). CDR3 length equals 15 residues.